The text below deals with one T cell receptor (beta chain). Clones were sequenced by immunoSEQ multiplex PCR, and TCRdb holds only the in-frame ones, with some missing. The sample consists of approximately 350,000 clones, around 74% of them appearing once. The CDR3 covers 15 residues. Germline V gene data show CDR1 as SGHKS and CDR2 as YYEKEE (reference sequence). The V end lost 4 bases, the J end lost 0 bases, and 10 bases lay between the germline ends. These data belong to a study of shared clonotypes between healthy human individuals. The sequenced material came from memory CD4+ T cells sorted from blood. The subset here: CD45RA-negative fraction. This receptor was taken from a man younger than 40 in good health. V gene TRBV5-5 combines with J gene TRBJ2-2, with D perhaps given as TRBD1 or TRBD2 (5 bases each). This chain's CDR3 is CASSRVGANTGELFF. CDR3 nucleotides: TGTGCCAGCAGCCGGGTGGGGGCGAACACCGGGGAGCTGTTTTTT.